The entry that follows covers one T cell receptor (beta chain) sequence. This clonotype was detected many times. Its target antigen remains unknown. Qualities for individual bases were not recorded, and no much larger clone is one base off. The library came from multiplex PCR. TCRdb names Illumina HiSeq 4000 as the instrument used. TCR beta libraries were built with iRepertoire HTBI primers and Arm-PCR amplification of CDR3 regions. Before sequencing, the PCR products underwent gel purification. As for the authors' bioinformatics: Gene usage analysis of CDR3 amino acid clonotypes relied on the 55 to 80 TRBV and about 15 TRBJ segments identified across samples. Filtered high-quality paired reads were merged into contigs using COPE and FqMerger. Contigs were aligned with BLAST to IMGT TRBV, TRBD and TRBJ reference genes, and CDR3 was defined per IMGT. Any clonotype with a frequency above 0.1% was counted as a highly expanded clone. Shannon entropy served as the measure of repertoire diversity, while the Gini coefficient captured V-J evenness. Public clonotypes were defined as clonotypes shared by more than one individual. TCRdb reran the public reads through fastp at Q25 and MiXCR, keeping productive beta chains. A single entry per CDR3 protein holds the most common genes and DNA from its merged rows. These V and J calls are TCRdb output, not the study's own analysis. The sample includes around 450,000 distinct CDR3 sequences, with around 14% observed a single time. The biggest ten clones account for approximately 16% of the sample.

The CDR3 numbers 15 residues from cysteine through phenylalanine. The DNA shown is the 45-base CDR3, in frame from base 1. V is pruned by 5 bases and J by 6 bases, leaving 10 bases of the junction without a gene match. As encoded in the germline V gene (reference sequence), CDR1 is LNHDA while CDR2 is SQIVND. The time point tag for this specimen amounts to: newly diagnosed GD, antithyroid drugs for less than 3 months. For both TCR sequencing and RNA sequencing, RNA was extracted from PBMCs using TRIzol. The diagnosis of Graves' disease was made according to American Thyroid Association guidelines. Patients for the study were recruited at an endocrinology department in Xi'an, China. Each patient gave approximately 10 milliliters of peripheral blood, collected in an EDTA anticoagulant tube. Ficoll Paque Plus density gradient separation was used to isolate PBMCs, and no additional T cell sorting was done. An Agilent 2100 Bioanalyzer and agarose gel were used to assess RNA quality, and a NanoDrop 2000 was used to measure RNA concentration.

This entry is derived from a study of regulatory T cells in long-lasting Graves disease (dated by TCRdb to about 2021). Notes on the research overall: Antithyroid drugs had been taken for less than 3 months by newly diagnosed Graves' disease patients. A total of around 33 samples underwent TCR sequencing, from roughly 13 patients with persistent Graves' disease and 20 or so patients with newly diagnosed Graves' disease. Peripheral blood TCR sequencing and RNA sequencing compared persistent Graves' disease patients with newly diagnosed Graves' disease patients. The study was registered as a clinical trial and conducted in China. Summary of the overall study and its limitations: Persistent disease showed preferential use of TRBV28, TRBJ1-2 and TRBJ2-5, whereas newly diagnosed disease favored TRBV20-1 and TRBJ2-1. The study examined only peripheral blood because the primary lesion, thyroid tissue, could not be accessed. Sequencing and analysis were restricted to the TCR beta chain. The authors acknowledged the small sample size as a limitation that may reduce accuracy. Compared with newly diagnosed patients, patients with persistent Graves' disease had lower TCR Shannon entropy and fewer highly expanded clones, which suggests clonal expansion. Patients with persistent disease shared more public clonotypes (approximately 2,500) than newly diagnosed patients did (more than 900).

These data also featured in a second study, about T cells in Graves' hyperthyroidism and ophthalmopathy. From that second study: Stable Graves' hyperthyroidism was defined as the absence of progression to ophthalmopathy over 18 months of follow-up. Hyperthyroidism patients were newly diagnosed, with disease duration under 2 months, and aged 18 to 65 years. Any patient with an uncontrolled infection, another autoimmune disease, pregnancy or lactation was excluded. Diagnoses relied on clinical symptoms, serum thyroxine and TRAb, thyroid ultrasound and orbital computed tomography. A first-round RT-PCR of the TCR CDR3 used the HTBI primer set with the Qiagen OneStep RT-PCR kit. Most expanded thyroid clonotypes (frequency above 0.001) were also detected in blood, a finding suggesting that blood repertoires may reflect thyroid immune responses. In cross-validation, a model built on a 13 V-J signature told ophthalmopathy apart from stable hyperthyroidism with under 90% sensitivity and around 81% specificity, and in testing the same model reached 80%/75%. In validation, the model predicted progression to ophthalmopathy a median of around six months before onset, with approximately 68% sensitivity and more than 72% specificity. A discovery cohort of fewer than 110 patients, 43 with Graves' ophthalmopathy and approximately 60 with stable Graves' hyperthyroidism, was used to find distinguishing TCR V-J signatures. An independent validation cohort of under 20 hyperthyroidism patients and 17 patients who later progressed to ophthalmopathy tested prospective prediction of ophthalmopathy. The 75 to 100 discovery patients were randomly split 7:3 into training and test sets. The study also compared thyroid tissue and blood T-cell repertoires from more than five Graves' hyperthyroidism patients. After sampling, hyperthyroidism patients received methimazole starting at 30 mg daily, and ophthalmopathy patients received high-dose intravenous methylprednisolone. The libraries were constructed in a second round of multiplex PCR and then size-selected and purified. The libraries were sequenced on an Illumina HiSeq2000 using paired-end 100 bp reads. SOAPnuke was used to process the raw data, throwing out any read that contained adapters or uncalled bases, had a mean Phred below 15, or lacked an exact constant-primer or identifier match. COPE v1.2.5 was used to merge high-quality paired reads, and clonotypes were defined as unique nucleotide sequences. Clonotypes were aligned to IMGT TRBV, TRBD and TRBJ reference segments using MiTCR v1.1. The analysis was restricted to V-J combinations with a frequency above 0.0001, which together covered 99% to 99.2% of the repertoires. The TCS score was defined as the ratio of F50 (clonal expansion) to E x V (chaos), calculated using BLOSUM62-based TCRdist between CDR3 peptides within each V-J. Welch's t-statistics and random forest reduced roughly 530 V-J features to 13, which were used in a naive Bayes classifier (R e1071). Sample size was not statistically predetermined, and investigators were not blinded to group allocation. The paper reports TCR Vbeta CDR3 sequencing of approximately 140 peripheral blood samples: approximately 41 ophthalmopathy, about 75 hyperthyroidism and 17 progressor patients.

This clonotype originated in a woman aged 25 to 39 with Graves disease. Donor details come from another sample of the same person, matched by shared clones. The material sequenced was peripheral blood mononuclear cells (PBMCs), taken at new diagnosis, from a patient treated with antithyroid drugs. The V and J segments used are TRBV19 and TRBJ1-2, with 9 bases aligning to TRBD1. The CDR3 amino acid sequence is: CASSANTGGVNGYTF. The DNA sequence is TGTGCCAGTAGTGCGAATACAGGGGGCGTCAATGGCTACACCTTC.